These 5 T cell receptor beta chains were all obtained from the same sample, sequenced in a study of shared clonotypes between healthy human individuals. The assay was immunoSEQ multiplex PCR, and TCRdb's table has in-frame clones only and misses some. The sample holds approximately 1.5 million clones, approximately 98% seen once. Source material: naive CD4+ T cells sorted from blood. Indicated subset: CD45RA+ positively selected. The receptors stem from a man aged 30 to 45 in good health.

As concerns this clone: Other DNA sequences within the sample encode an identical CDR3. CDR3 sequence reads: CASSYDGNYGYTF. As DNA, the CDR3 is TGTGCCAGCAGTTACGACGGCAACTATGGCTACACCTTC. This rearrangement joins TRBV6-5 to TRBJ1-2; no reliable D call. Per the germline V gene, CDR1 is MNHEY and CDR2 is SVGAGI. Trimming left V 2 bases short and J 2 bases short, with 6 bases between. There are 13 residues in the CDR3.

This clone was recorded once. This chain uses TRBV6-1 with TRBJ2-7; D possibly uses TRBD1 or TRBD2 (6 bases each). V was clipped by 6 bases and J by 3 bases, with 12 bases between them. CDR3 size: 13 residues. The germline CDR1 and CDR2 sequences are MNHNS and SASEGT. The CDR3 here is CASRRGVFYEQYF. Here the CDR3 DNA reads TGTGCCAGCAGGAGGGGGGTCTTCTACGAGCAGTACTTC.

This clone has just one count. In DNA, the CDR3 is TGTGCCACCAGCAGAGAATTCAGGGCGGACGGCTACACCTTC. This codes for CATSREFRADGYTF. The chain has TRBV15 and TRBJ1-2; weak D call: TRBD1 (5 bases). The germline V and J ends were trimmed by 0 bases and 8 bases, with 13 bases remaining between them. Looked up from germline, CDR1 is LNHNV and CDR2 is YYDKDF (reference sequence). The CDR3 spans 14 residues.

The CDR3 spells CASSLEINEKLFF. CDR3 DNA: TGTGCCAGCAGCTTGGAAATTAATGAAAAACTGTTTTTT. V and J are TRBV5-4 and TRBJ1-4; D unresolved. The germline gives CDR1 SGHNT, CDR2 YYREEE (reference sequence). Between the trimmed V and J ends, which lost 0 bases and 4 bases, there was a span of 4 bases. CDR3 length equals 13 residues.

V is TRBV18 and J is TRBJ1-2; TRBD1 matches at 9 bases. Germline loops: CDR1 KGHSH, CDR2 LQKENI. With 4 bases clipped from V and 4 bases from J, the junction kept 7 bases outside the gene matches. The CDR3 is 15 amino acids. CDR3 in amino acids: CASSRSDRGTYGYTF. DNA of the CDR3: TGTGCCAGCTCACGATCGGACAGGGGAACCTATGGCTACACCTTC.